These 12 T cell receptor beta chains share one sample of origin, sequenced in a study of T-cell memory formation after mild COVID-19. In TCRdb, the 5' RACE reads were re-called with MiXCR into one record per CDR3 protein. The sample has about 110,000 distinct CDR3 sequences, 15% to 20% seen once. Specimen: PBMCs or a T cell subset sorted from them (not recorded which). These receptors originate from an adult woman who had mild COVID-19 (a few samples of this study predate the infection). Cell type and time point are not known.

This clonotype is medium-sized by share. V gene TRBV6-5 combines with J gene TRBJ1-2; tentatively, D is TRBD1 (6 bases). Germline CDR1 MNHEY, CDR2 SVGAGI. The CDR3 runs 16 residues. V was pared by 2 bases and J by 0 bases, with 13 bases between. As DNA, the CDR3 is TGTGCCAGCAGTTACCGCTTGGGACATACTAACTATGGCTACACCTTC. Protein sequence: CASSYRLGHTNYGYTF.

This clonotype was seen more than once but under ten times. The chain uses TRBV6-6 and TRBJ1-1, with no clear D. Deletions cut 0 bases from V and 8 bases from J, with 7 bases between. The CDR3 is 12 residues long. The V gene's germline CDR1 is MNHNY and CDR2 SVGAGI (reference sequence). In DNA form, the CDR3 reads TGTGCCAGCAGTTACTCCGAAGCCGAAGCTTTCTTT. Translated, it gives CASSYSEAEAFF.

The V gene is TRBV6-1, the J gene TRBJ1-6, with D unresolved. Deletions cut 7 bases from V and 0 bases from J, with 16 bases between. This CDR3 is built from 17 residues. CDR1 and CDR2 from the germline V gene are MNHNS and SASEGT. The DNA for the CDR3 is TGTGCCAGCACCCTAGGACCTGACCTCTCCTATAATTCACCCCTCCACTTT. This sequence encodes CASTLGPDLSYNSPLHF.

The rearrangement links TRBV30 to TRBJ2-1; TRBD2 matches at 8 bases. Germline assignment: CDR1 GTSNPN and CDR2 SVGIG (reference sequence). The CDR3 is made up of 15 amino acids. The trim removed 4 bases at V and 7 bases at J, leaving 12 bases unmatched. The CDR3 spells CAWTGGIAGYNEQFF. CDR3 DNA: TGTGCCTGGACGGGGGGGATAGCGGGTTATAATGAGCAGTTCTTC.

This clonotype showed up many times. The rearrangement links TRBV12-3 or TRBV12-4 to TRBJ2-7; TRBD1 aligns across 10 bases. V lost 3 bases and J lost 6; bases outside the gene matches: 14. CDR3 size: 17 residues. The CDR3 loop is CASSLGPTDRGFREQYF. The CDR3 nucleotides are TGTGCCAGCAGTTTGGGACCTACGGACAGGGGGTTCCGCGAGCAGTACTTC.

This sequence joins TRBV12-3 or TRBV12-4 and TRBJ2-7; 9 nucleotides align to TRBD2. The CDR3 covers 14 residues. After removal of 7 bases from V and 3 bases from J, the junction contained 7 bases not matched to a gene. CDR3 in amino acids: CASMGAGGNYEQYF. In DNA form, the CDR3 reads TGTGCCAGCATGGGAGCGGGGGGTAACTACGAGCAGTACTTC.

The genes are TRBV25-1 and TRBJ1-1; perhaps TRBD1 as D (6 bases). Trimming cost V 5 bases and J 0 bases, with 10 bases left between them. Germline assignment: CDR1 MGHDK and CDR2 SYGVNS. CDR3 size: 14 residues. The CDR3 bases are TGTGCCAGCAGTCAGAGGGGGATGAACACTGAAGCTTTCTTT. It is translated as CASSQRGMNTEAFF.

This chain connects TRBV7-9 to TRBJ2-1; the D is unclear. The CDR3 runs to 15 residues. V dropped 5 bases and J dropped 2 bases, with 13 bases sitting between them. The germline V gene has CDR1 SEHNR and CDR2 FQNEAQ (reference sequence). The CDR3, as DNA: TGTGCCAGCAGCCTAGGGTCGTCCACCTACAATGAGCAGTTCTTC. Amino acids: CASSLGSSTYNEQFF.

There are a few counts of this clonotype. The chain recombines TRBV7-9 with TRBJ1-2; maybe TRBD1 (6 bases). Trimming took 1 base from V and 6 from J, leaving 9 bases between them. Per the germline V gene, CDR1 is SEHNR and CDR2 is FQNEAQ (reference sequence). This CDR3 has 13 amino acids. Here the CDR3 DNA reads TGTGCCAGCAGCTTAGGAACAGGGCATGGCTACACCTTC. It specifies CASSLGTGHGYTF.

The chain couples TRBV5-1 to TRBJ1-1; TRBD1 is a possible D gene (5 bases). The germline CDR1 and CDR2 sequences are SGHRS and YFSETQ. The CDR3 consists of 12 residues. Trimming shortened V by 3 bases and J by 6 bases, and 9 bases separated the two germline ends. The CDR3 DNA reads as TGCGCCAGCAGCTACCAGGGTGCTGAAGCTTTCTTT. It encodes CASSYQGAEAFF.

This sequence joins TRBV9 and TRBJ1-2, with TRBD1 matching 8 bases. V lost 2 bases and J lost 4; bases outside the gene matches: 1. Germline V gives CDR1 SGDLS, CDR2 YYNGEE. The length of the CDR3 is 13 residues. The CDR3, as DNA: TGTGCCAGCAGCGTGGGGACAGGCTATGGCTACACCTTC. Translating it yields CASSVGTGYGYTF.

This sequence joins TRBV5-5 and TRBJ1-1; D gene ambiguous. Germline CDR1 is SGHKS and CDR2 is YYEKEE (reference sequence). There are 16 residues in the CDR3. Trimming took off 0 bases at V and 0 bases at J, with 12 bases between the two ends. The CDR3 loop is CASSLAFQLMNTEAFF. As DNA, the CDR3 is TGTGCCAGCAGCTTGGCCTTCCAGCTAATGAACACTGAAGCTTTCTTT.